The clone carrying this TCR beta chain was observed many times. Antigen unknown. These data come from a study of OX40 agonist ivuxolimab in advanced cancers. For the study at large: Age averaged around 59 years (range roughly 23 to 85), and 82.7% were male.

Regarding the study as a whole: Relatively little clonal expansion, among the lowest observed, appeared in partial responders at 0.1-3.0 mg/kg. Low normalized T-cell clonal expansion was additionally recorded for some nonresponders.

The protocol was immunoSEQ multiplex PCR, while the TCRdb copy is restricted to in-frame clones and leaves out a portion. The table lists tens of thousands of clones, 91% of them singletons, with more than 14% in the top ten. CDR1 and CDR2 from the germline V gene are LNHDA and SQIVND (reference sequence). J gave up 0 bases and V 1 base, and 8 bases lay outside the gene matches. CDR3 length: 17 residues. The chain joins TRBV19 to TRBJ2-7; 8 bases are a match to TRBD1. Sequences were derived from CD4+ or CD8+ T cells sorted from blood, sampled in a trial of the OX40 agonist ivuxolimab. The TCR originated in an adult with an advanced solid tumor such as melanoma, head and neck, liver or kidney cancer. CDR3 region: CASSIAEGQDSSYEQYF. The CDR3, as DNA: TGTGCCAGTAGTATAGCCGAGGGACAGGACAGCTCCTACGAGCAGTACTTC.